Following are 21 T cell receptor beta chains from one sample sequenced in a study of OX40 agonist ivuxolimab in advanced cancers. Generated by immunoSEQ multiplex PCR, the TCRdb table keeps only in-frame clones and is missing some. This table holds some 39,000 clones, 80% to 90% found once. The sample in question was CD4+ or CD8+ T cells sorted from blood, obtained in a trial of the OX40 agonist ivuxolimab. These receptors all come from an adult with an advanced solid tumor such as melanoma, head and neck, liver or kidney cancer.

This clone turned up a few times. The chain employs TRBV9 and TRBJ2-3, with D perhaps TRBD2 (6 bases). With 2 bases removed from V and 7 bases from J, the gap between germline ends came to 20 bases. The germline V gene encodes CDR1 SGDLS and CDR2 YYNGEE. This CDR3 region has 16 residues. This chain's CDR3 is CASSVSSGSAGNTQYF. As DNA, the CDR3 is TGTGCCAGCAGCGTGTCCTCTGGGAGCGCGGGGAATACGCAGTATTTT.

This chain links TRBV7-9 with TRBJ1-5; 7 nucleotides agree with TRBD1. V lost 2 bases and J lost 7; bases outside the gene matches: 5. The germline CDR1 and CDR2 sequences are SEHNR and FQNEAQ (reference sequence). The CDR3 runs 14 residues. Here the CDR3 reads CASSLRGGGQPQHF. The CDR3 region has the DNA TGTGCCAGCAGCTTAAGAGGGGGCGGCCAGCCCCAGCATTTT.

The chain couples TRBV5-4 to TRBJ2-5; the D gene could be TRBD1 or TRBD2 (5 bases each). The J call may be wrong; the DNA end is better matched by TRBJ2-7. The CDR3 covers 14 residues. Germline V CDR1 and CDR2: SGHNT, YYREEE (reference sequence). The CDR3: CASSLAGRSYEQYF. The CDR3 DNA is TGTGCCAGCAGCTTGGCGGGACGGAGCTACGAGCAGTACTTC.

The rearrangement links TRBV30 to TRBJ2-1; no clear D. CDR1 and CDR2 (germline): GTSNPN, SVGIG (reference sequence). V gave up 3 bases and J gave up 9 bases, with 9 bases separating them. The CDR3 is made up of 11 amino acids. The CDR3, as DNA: TGTGCCTGGAGCCCTAGGAGTGAGCAGTTCTTC. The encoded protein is CAWSPRSEQFF.

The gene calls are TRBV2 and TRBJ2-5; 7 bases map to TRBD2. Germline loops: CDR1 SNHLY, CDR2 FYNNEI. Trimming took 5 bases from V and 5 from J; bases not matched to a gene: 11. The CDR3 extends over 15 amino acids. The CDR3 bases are TGTGCCAGCAGTCGGTCTAGCGGAGCCCCGGAGACCCAGTACTTC. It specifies CASSRSSGAPETQYF.

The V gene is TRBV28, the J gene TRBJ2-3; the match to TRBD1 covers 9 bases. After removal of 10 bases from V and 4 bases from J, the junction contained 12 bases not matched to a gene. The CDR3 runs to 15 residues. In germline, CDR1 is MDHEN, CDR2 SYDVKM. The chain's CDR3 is CANSQGAEGADTQYF. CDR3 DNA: TGTGCCAACTCACAGGGGGCGGAGGGGGCAGATACGCAGTATTTT.

This CDR3 is CATSRDIHGNQPQHF. CDR3 DNA: TGTGCCACCAGCAGAGACATACATGGCAATCAGCCCCAGCATTTT. The chain uses TRBV15 and TRBJ1-5; D is unresolved. Germline loops: CDR1 LNHNV, CDR2 YYDKDF (reference sequence). V lost 0 bases to trimming and J lost 2 bases, with 8 bases between them. The CDR3 loop spans 15 amino acids.

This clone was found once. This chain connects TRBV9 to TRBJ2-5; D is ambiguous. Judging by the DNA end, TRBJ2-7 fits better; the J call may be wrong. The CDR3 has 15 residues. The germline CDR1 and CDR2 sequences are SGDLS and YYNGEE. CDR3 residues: CASSVGPTSSYEQYF. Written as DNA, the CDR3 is TGTGCCAGCAGCGTAGGGCCAACCAGCTCCTACGAGCAGTACTTC.

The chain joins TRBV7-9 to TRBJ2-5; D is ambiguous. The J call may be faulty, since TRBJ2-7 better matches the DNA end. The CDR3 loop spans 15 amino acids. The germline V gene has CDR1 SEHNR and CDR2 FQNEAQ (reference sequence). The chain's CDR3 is CASSNRAASSYEQYF. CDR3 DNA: TGTGCCAGCAGCAACCGGGCGGCGAGCTCCTACGAGCAGTACTTC.

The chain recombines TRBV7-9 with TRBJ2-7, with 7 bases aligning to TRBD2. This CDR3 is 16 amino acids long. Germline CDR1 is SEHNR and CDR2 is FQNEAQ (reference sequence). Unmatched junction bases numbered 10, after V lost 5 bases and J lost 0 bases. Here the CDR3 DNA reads TGTGCCAGCAGCCTCAAGCGGGACCCTAGCTCCTACGAGCAGTACGTC. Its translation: CASSLKRDPSSYEQYV.

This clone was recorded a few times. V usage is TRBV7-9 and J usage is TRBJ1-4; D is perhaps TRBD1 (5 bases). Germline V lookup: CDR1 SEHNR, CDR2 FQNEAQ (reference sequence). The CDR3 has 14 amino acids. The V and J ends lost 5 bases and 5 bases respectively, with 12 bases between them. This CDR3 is CASSPGRENEKLFF. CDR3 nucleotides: TGTGCCAGCAGCCCGGGACGCGAAAATGAAAAACTGTTTTTT.

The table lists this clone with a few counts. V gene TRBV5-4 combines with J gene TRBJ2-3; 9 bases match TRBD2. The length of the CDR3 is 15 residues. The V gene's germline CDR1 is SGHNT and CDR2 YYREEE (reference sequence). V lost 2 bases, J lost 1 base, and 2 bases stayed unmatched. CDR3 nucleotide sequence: TGTGCCAGCAGCTTTAAGCGGGAGGGCACAGATACGCAGTATTTT. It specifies CASSFKREGTDTQYF.

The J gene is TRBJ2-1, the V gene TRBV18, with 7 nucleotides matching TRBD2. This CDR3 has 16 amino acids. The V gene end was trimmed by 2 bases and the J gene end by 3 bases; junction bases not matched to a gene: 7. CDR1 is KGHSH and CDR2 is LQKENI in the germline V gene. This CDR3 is CASSPWAASGYNEQFF. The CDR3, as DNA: TGTGCCAGCTCACCATGGGCCGCTAGCGGCTACAATGAGCAGTTCTTC. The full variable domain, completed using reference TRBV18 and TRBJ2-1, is NAGVMQNPRHLVRRRGQEARLRCSPMKGHSHVYWYRQLPEEGLKFMVYLQKENIIDESGMPKERFSAEFPKEGPSILRIQQVVRGDSAAYFCASSPWAASGYNEQFFGPGTRLTVL.

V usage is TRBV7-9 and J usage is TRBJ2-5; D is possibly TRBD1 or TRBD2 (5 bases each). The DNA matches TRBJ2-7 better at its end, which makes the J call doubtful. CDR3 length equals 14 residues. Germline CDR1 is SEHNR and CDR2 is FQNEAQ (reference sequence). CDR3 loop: CASSLTRDVDEQYF. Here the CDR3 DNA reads TGTGCCAGCAGCCTAACCCGGGACGTCGACGAGCAGTACTTC.

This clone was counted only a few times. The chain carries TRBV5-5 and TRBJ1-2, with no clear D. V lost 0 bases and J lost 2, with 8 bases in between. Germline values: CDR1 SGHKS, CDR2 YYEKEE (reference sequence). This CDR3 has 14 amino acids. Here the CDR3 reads CASSLGYLNYGYTF. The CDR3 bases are TGTGCCAGCAGCTTGGGTTATCTAAACTATGGCTACACCTTC.

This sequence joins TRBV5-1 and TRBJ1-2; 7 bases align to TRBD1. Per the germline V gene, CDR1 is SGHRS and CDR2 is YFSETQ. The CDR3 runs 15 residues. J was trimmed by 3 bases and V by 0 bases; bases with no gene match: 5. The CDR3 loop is CASSLVPGGDYGYTF. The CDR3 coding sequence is TGCGCCAGCAGCTTGGTGCCAGGGGGTGACTATGGCTACACCTTC. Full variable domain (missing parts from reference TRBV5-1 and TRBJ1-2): KAGVTQTPRYLIKTRGQQVTLSCSPISGHRSVSWYQQTPGQGLQFLFEYFSETQRNKGNFPGRFSGRQFSNSRSEMNVSTLELGDSALYLCASSLVPGGDYGYTFGSGTRLTVV.

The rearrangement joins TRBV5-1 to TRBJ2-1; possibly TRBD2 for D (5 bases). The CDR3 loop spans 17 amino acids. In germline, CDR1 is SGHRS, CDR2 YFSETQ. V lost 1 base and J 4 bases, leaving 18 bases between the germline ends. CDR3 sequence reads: CASSLTSLVQSYNEQFF. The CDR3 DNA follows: TGCGCCAGCAGCTTGACTAGTCTAGTACAATCGTACAATGAGCAGTTCTTC.

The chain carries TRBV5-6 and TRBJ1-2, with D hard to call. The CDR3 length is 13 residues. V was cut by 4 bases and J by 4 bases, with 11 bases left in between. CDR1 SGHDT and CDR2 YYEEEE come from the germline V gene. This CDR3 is CASSRRALYGYTF. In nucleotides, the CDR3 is TGTGCCAGCAGCCGTCGGGCCCTCTATGGCTACACCTTC.

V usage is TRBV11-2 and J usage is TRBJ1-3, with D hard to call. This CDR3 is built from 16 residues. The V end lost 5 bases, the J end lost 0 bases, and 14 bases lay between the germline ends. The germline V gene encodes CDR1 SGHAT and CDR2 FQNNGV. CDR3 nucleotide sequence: TGTGCCAGCAGCGTACATATTGGGGACTCTGGAAACACCATATATTTT. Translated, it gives CASSVHIGDSGNTIYF.

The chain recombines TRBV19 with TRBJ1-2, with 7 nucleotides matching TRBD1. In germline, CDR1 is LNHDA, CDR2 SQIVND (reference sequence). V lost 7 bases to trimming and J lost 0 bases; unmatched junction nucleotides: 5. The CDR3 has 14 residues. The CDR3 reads CASTTRGSNYGYTF. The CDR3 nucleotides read TGTGCCAGTACAACCAGGGGGTCTAACTATGGCTACACCTTC.

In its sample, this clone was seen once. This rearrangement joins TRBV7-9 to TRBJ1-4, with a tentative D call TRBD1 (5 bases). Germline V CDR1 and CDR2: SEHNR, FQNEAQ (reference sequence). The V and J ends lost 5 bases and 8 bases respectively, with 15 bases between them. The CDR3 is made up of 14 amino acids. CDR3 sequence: CASSRTREEEKLFF. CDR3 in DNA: TGTGCCAGCAGCCGGACAAGAGAGGAAGAAAAACTGTTTTTT.